This T cell receptor (beta chain) originates from a study of T-cell reconstitution after alpha-beta-depleted transplantation in children. V was cut by 5 bases and J by 3 bases, with 7 bases left in between. The CDR3 covers 11 residues. Germline values: CDR1 DFQATT, CDR2 SNEGSKA (reference sequence). Preparation of the TCRbeta library was carried out with unique molecular identifiers. One entry per CDR3 protein results from TCRdb running MiXCR on the PCR reads. The sample carries more than 150,000 distinct CDR3 sequences, around 6.8% recorded once. This clonotype was seen a handful of times. The chain uses TRBV20-1 and TRBJ1-1; no definite D call. This clonotype was sampled from a human donor who donated a stem cell graft to a child with Wiskott-Aldrich syndrome. Sample: PBMCs from the stem cell graft donor, taken from the stem cell graft. In DNA, the CDR3 is TGCAGTGCTGACGGTTACACTGAAGCTTTCTTT. Amino acids: CSADGYTEAFF.